This T cell receptor (beta chain) was captured in a study of blood T cell repertoires in COVID-19. Study-wide context: Sources were T cells, B-cell-depleted T cells, or PBMCs; the material itself was cDNA or gDNA.

Cohorts were determined from participant-reported clinical history. Cohort 3 donors counted as recovered after two negative PCRs, clearance, or resolved symptoms. Authors' analysis steps: Amplification of reference gene primers provided the estimated nucleated cell counts. Measured with immunoSEQ multiplex PCR; TCRdb has only the in-frame clones, and not every one. The DNA gave D and trimming, while V, J and clone size come from that table. Among about 480,000 clones listed, around nine tenths were seen once. The CDR3 runs 14 residues. Per the germline V gene, CDR1 is SGHAT and CDR2 is FQNNGV. The V end lost 3 bases, the J end lost 6 bases, and 13 bases lay between the germline ends.

The specimen was PBMCs or T cells enriched from blood (not recorded which). The source of this sequence is a middle-aged woman who had recovered from COVID-19. V and J are TRBV11-2 and TRBJ2-3; maybe TRBD1 (5 bases). The CDR3 loop reads CASSFSRVGDTQYF. The CDR3, as DNA: TGTGCCAGCAGCTTTTCCAGGGTCGGTGATACGCAGTATTTT.